This T cell receptor beta chain was obtained from a study of blood T cell repertoires in COVID-19. Produced via immunoSEQ multiplex PCR; TCRdb's table is partial and in-frame only. This sample has about 190,000 clones, with around 85% found just once. CDR1 SEHNR and CDR2 FQNEAQ come from the germline V gene (reference sequence). V shed 6 bases and J 6 bases; nucleotides not matched to a gene: 11. This CDR3 spans 14 amino acids. The chain carries TRBV7-9 and TRBJ2-7; TRBD2 matches 7 bases. The sample taken for sequencing was peripheral blood. The sequence came from a man aged 25 to 40 with acute or convalescent COVID-19. CDR3 sequence: CASSTQAGRSEQYF. In nucleotides, the CDR3 is TGTGCCAGCAGTACCCAAGCGGGGAGGAGCGAGCAGTACTTC. Full variable domain (remainder filled in from reference TRBV7-9 and TRBJ2-7): DTGVSQNPRHKITKRGQNVTFRCDPISEHNRLYWYRQTLGQGPEFLTYFQNEAQLEKSRLLSDRFSAERPKGSFSTLEIQRTEQGDSAMYLCASSTQAGRSEQYFGPGTRLTVT.